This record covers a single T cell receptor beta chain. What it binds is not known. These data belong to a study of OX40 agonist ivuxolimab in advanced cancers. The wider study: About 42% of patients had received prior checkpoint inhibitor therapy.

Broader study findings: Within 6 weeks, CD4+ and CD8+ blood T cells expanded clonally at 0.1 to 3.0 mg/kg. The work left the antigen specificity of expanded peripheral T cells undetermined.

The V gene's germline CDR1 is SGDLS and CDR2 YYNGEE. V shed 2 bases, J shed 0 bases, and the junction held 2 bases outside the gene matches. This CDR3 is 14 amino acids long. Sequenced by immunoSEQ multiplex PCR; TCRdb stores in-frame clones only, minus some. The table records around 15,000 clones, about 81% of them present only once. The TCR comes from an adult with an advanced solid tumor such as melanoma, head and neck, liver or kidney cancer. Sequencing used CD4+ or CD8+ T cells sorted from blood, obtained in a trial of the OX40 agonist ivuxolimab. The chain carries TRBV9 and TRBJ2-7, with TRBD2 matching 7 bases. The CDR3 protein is CASSVGGSSYEQYF. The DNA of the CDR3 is TGTGCCAGCAGCGTGGGGGGGAGCTCCTACGAGCAGTACTTC.